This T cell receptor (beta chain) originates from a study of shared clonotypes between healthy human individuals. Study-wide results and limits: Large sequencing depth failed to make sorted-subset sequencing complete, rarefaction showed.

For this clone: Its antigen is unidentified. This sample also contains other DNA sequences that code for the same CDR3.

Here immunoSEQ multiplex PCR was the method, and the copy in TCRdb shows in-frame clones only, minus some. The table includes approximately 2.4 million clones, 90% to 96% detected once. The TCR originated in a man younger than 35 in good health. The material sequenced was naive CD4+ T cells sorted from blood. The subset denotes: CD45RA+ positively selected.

The CDR3 here is CASSEGRETQYF. CDR3 sequence (DNA): TGTGCCAGCAGTGAAGGGAGAGAGACCCAGTACTTC. The chain carries TRBV2 and TRBJ2-5; D gene uncertain. Germline V lookup: CDR1 SNHLY, CDR2 FYNNEI. V lost 1 base to trimming and J lost 4 bases, with 4 bases between them. This CDR3 has 12 amino acids.